A single sample gave rise to the 20 T cell receptor beta chains below, sequenced in a study of blood T cell repertoires in COVID-19. The data were produced by immunoSEQ multiplex PCR, yet TCRdb's version contains in-frame clones alone and is incomplete. The table shows about 120,000 clones, with approximately 80% occurring only once. Sequenced sample: peripheral blood. The receptors were sampled from a man aged 70 or older with active or convalescent COVID-19.

The rearrangement joins TRBV11-3 to TRBJ1-1; D perhaps matches TRBD1 (6 bases). Germline V lookup: CDR1 SGHNT, CDR2 YENEEA. Trimming left V 2 bases short and J 1 base short, with 14 bases between. The CDR3 runs 16 residues. The CDR3 sequence is CASSLSTGTTNTEAFF. CDR3 DNA sequence: TGTGCCAGCAGCTTATCTACCGGGACAACGAACACTGAAGCTTTCTTT.

The V call is TRBV9, the J call TRBJ2-7, with 10 bases that match TRBD2. The V gene's germline CDR1 is SGDLS and CDR2 YYNGEE. This CDR3 spans 14 amino acids. Trimming at V came to 4 bases and at J to 2 bases, leaving 3 bases not matched to a gene. CDR3 DNA: TGTGCCAGCAGCCGACTAGCGGGCGCCTACGAGCAGTACTTC. Encoded protein: CASSRLAGAYEQYF.

The chain is built from TRBV5-6 and TRBJ1-1, with D possibly matching TRBD1 (6 bases). The CDR3 length is 13 residues. V was clipped by 5 bases and J by 4 bases, with 12 bases between them. The germline V gene encodes CDR1 SGHDT and CDR2 YYEEEE. CDR3 coding DNA: TGTGCCAGCAGACGCGGGGGCCTCACTGAAGCTTTCTTT. Translated: CASRRGGLTEAFF.

Only a few counts were recorded for this clone. V is TRBV6-1 and J is TRBJ1-4, with 10 positions matching TRBD1. The CDR3 consists of 16 residues. The junction had 5 bases not matched to a gene; V was cut back by 3 bases and J by 4 bases. Germline lookup yields CDR1 MNHNS and CDR2 SASEGT. CDR3 region: CASSETGGTLNEKLFF. The CDR3 nucleotides read TGTGCCAGCAGTGAGACAGGGGGCACTCTTAATGAAAAACTGTTTTTT.

The chain couples TRBV6-5 to TRBJ1-4; 10 bases fit TRBD1. The CDR3 is 16 residues long. CDR1 and CDR2 (germline): MNHEY, SVGAGI. With V trimmed by 2 bases and J by 4 bases, 4 bases remained unmatched. CDR3 sequence reads: CASSYRTGGRNEKLFF. CDR3 bases: TGTGCCAGCAGTTACCGGACAGGGGGTCGTAATGAAAAACTGTTTTTT.

The rearrangement uses TRBV4-1 and TRBJ1-1; D is possibly TRBD1 (5 bases). CDR3 size: 17 residues. CDR1 MGHRA and CDR2 YSYEKL come from the germline V gene. Trimming shortened V by 1 base and J by 3 bases, and 18 bases separated the two germline ends. The CDR3 spells CASSQGGMYIGDTEAFF. The CDR3, as DNA: TGCGCCAGCAGCCAAGGGGGCATGTATATAGGGGACACTGAAGCTTTCTTT.

This clone showed up just once. The chain combines TRBV19 with TRBJ2-5; D remains unclear. Germline V gives CDR1 LNHDA, CDR2 SQIVND (reference sequence). The CDR3 extends over 16 amino acids. V dropped 1 base and J dropped 2 bases, with 14 bases sitting between them. CDR3 nucleotides: TGTGCCAGTAGTATAGTTTCCACGCGGCAGCAAGAGACCCAGTACTTC. Its translation: CASSIVSTRQQETQYF.

The chain employs TRBV27 and TRBJ2-7, with D possibly TRBD1 on 5 matching bases. V was cut by 6 bases and J by 3 bases, with 12 bases left in between. This CDR3 is 13 amino acids long. From germline, CDR1 is MNHEY and CDR2 SMNVEV (reference sequence). The CDR3 sequence: CASRQGPRYEQYF. CDR3 DNA: TGTGCCAGCAGGCAGGGCCCTCGCTACGAGCAGTACTTC.

This chain links TRBV18 with TRBJ2-1, with 9 positions matching TRBD2. The germline gives CDR1 KGHSH, CDR2 LQKENI. Trimming cost V 4 bases and J 0 bases; bases outside gene matches: 1. This CDR3 contains 15 residues. For the CDR3, the DNA is TGTGCCAGCTCACTTAGCGGGAGCTCCTACAATGAGCAGTTCTTC. Residues: CASSLSGSSYNEQFF.

This chain joins TRBV9 and TRBJ1-6; 7 nucleotides match TRBD1. CDR1 and CDR2 (germline): SGDLS, YYNGEE. Trimming took 4 bases from V and 5 from J; bases not matched to a gene: 6. CDR3 size: 15 residues. The CDR3 region has the DNA TGTGCCAGCAGCAAAATGGGACAGAATAATTCACCCCTCCACTTT. Its protein is CASSKMGQNNSPLHF.

The J gene is TRBJ2-1, the V gene TRBV9; 7 bases are a match to TRBD2. Germline loops: CDR1 SGDLS, CDR2 YYNGEE. CDR3 size: 16 residues. The V gene end was trimmed by 4 bases and the J gene end by 2 bases; junction bases not matched to a gene: 9. CDR3 DNA: TGTGCCAGCAGCCTTCATGGGGGGACTACCTACAATGAGCAGTTCTTC. Its translation: CASSLHGGTTYNEQFF.

The genes are TRBV25-1 and TRBJ2-6, with 7 bases aligning to TRBD1. With V trimmed by 6 bases and J by 4 bases, 9 bases remained unmatched. Germline V lookup: CDR1 MGHDK, CDR2 SYGVNS. This CDR3 contains 16 residues. DNA for the CDR3: TGTGCCAGCAGAGTCAACAGGGGCGGGGGGGCCAACGTCCTGACTTTC. Its protein product is CASRVNRGGGANVLTF.

This clone was detected a few times. This sequence joins TRBV5-1 and TRBJ1-2; possibly TRBD1 for D (6 bases). V dropped 3 bases and J dropped 0 bases, with 12 bases sitting between them. The CDR3 runs to 15 residues. Germline V gives CDR1 SGHRS, CDR2 YFSETQ. The CDR3 reads CASSYGTSTNYGYTF. The CDR3 coding sequence is TGCGCCAGCAGCTATGGGACAAGTACTAACTATGGCTACACCTTC.

This clone was observed a few times. This chain connects TRBV7-2 to TRBJ2-7, with TRBD1 matching over 8 bases. Germline CDR1 reads SGHTA; CDR2 reads FQGNSA. This CDR3 spans 12 amino acids. The trim removed 5 bases at V and 6 bases at J, leaving 3 bases unmatched. The CDR3, as DNA: TGTGCCAGCAGCGTACAGGGGGGCGAGCAGTACTTC. This gives the protein CASSVQGGEQYF.

The chain combines TRBV7-2 with TRBJ1-2, with 9 bases matching TRBD1. CDR1 and CDR2 (germline): SGHTA, FQGNSA. The CDR3 runs to 14 residues. The junction had 6 bases not matched to a gene; V was cut back by 5 bases and J by 5 bases. In nucleotides, the CDR3 is TGTGCCAGCAGCCCAGGACAGGGGAGGTATGGCTACACCTTC. Protein product: CASSPGQGRYGYTF. The whole variable domain, remainder taken from reference TRBV7-2 and TRBJ1-2, is GAGVSQSPSNKVTEKGKDVELRCDPISGHTALYWYRQSLGQGLEFLIYFQGNSAPDKSGLPSDRFSAERTGGSVSTLTIQRTQQEDSAVYLCASSPGQGRYGYTFGSGTRLTVV.

The chain employs TRBV18 and TRBJ2-5; D perhaps matches TRBD2 (6 bases). The CDR3 extends over 15 amino acids. V lost 1 base to trimming and J lost 5 bases, with 14 bases between them. Germline V gene data show CDR1 as KGHSH and CDR2 as LQKENI. The DNA for the CDR3 is TGTGCCAGCTCACCACGGGCTCGGGAGCCCGAGACCCAGTACTTC. As protein: CASSPRAREPETQYF.

This sequence joins TRBV19 and TRBJ1-2, with D tentatively TRBD1 (5 bases). Germline CDR1 reads LNHDA; CDR2 reads SQIVND (reference sequence). Trimming shortened V by 2 bases and J by 6 bases, and 13 bases separated the two germline ends. The CDR3 length is 14 residues. CDR3 loop: CASSITQGGNGYTF. The CDR3 DNA sequence: TGTGCCAGTAGTATAACCCAGGGTGGGAATGGCTACACCTTC.

The genes are TRBV2 and TRBJ2-6; tentatively, D is TRBD2 (7 bases). Between the trimmed V and J ends, which lost 6 bases and 2 bases, there was a span of 14 bases. CDR3 length: 16 amino acids. Germline V gene sequence: CDR1 SNHLY, CDR2 FYNNEI. The CDR3 sequence: CASRNRGGAGANVLTF. CDR3 coding DNA: TGTGCCAGCAGAAATAGGGGGGGGGCTGGGGCCAACGTCCTGACTTTC.

Here the CDR3 DNA reads TGTGCCTGGAGTCGGGGGGAGGAGACCCAGTACTTC. Protein product: CAWSRGEETQYF. This rearrangement joins TRBV30 to TRBJ2-5; 7 bases are shared with TRBD2. CDR3 size: 12 residues. J lost 5 bases, V lost 2 bases, and 2 bases had no gene match. Germline CDR1 is GTSNPN and CDR2 is SVGIG (reference sequence).

This chain links TRBV7-9 with TRBJ2-3; 10 bases fit TRBD2. Germline trimming cut 5 bases from V and 7 bases from J; bases unmatched to any gene: 6. The CDR3 totals 14 residues. Germline-derived CDR1 and CDR2 are SEHNR and FQNEAQ (reference sequence). In DNA form, the CDR3 reads TGTGCCAGCAGCCTCACTAGCGGGGCAAATACGCAGTATTTT. Its translation is CASSLTSGANTQYF.